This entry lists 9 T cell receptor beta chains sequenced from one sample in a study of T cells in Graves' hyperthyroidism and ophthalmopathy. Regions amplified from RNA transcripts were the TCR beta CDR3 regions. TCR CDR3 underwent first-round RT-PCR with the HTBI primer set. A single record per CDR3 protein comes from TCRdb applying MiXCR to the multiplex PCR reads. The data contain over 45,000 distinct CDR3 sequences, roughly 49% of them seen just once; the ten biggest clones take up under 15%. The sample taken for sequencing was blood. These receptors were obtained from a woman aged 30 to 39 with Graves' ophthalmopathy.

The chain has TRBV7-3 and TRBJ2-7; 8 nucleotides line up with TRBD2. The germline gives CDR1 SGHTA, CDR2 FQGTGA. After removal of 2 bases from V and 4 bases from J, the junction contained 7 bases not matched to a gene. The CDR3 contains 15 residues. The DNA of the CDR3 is TGTGCCAGCAGCTTAGCGGGAGGTGGGCGGTACGAGCAGTACTTC. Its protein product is CASSLAGGGRYEQYF.

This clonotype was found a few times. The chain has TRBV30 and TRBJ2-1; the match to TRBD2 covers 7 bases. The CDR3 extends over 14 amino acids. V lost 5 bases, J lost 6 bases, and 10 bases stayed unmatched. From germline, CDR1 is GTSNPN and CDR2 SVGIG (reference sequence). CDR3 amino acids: CAWGAGSEGNEQFF. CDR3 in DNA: TGTGCCTGGGGAGCGGGGAGCGAGGGCAATGAGCAGTTCTTC. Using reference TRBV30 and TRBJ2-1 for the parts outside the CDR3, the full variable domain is SQTIHQWPATLVQPVGSPLSLECTVEGTSNPNLYWYRQAAGRGLQLLFYSVGIGQISSEVPQNLSASRPQDRQFILSSKKLLLSDSGFYLCAWGAGSEGNEQFFGPGTRLTVL.

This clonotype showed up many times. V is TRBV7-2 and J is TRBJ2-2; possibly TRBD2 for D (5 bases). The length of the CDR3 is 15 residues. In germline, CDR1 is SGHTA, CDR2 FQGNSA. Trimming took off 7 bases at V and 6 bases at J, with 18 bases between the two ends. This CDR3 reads CASTAPGTRAGELFF. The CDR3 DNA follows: TGTGCCAGCACCGCCCCGGGAACCCGAGCCGGGGAGCTGTTTTTT.

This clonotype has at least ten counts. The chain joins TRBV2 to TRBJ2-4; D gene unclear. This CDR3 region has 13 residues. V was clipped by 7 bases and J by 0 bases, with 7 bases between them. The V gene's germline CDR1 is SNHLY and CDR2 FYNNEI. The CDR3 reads CASTWLAKNIQYF. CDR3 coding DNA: TGTGCCAGCACGTGGCTAGCCAAAAACATTCAGTACTTC.

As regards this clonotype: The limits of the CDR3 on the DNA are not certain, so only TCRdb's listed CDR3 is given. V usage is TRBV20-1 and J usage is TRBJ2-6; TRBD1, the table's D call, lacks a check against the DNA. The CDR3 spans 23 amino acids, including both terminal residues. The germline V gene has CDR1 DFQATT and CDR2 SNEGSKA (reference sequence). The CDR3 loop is CSALGDRDEQYFGLCSGANVLTF.

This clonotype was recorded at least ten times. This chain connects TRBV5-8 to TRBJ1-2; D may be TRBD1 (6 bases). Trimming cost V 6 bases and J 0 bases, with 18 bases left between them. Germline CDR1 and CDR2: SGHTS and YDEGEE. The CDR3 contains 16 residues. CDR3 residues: CASIERGTPANYGYTF. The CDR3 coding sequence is TGTGCCAGCATCGAACGGGGGACACCCGCTAACTATGGCTACACCTTC. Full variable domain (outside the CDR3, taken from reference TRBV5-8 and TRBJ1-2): EAGVTQSPTHLIKTRGQQATLRCSPISGHTSVYWYQQALGLGLQFLLWYDEGEERNRGNFPPRFSGRQFPNYSSELNVNALELEDSALYLCASIERGTPANYGYTFGSGTRLTVV.

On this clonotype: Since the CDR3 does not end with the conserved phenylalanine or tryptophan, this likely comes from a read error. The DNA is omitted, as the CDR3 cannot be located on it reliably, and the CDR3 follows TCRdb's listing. CDR3: CSARAWHPPY. V and J are TRBV20-1 and TRBJ1-4; the table assigns TRBD1, which was not confirmed against the DNA. The CDR3 comprises 10 residues, both ends counted. Germline CDR1 DFQATT, CDR2 SNEGSKA (reference sequence).

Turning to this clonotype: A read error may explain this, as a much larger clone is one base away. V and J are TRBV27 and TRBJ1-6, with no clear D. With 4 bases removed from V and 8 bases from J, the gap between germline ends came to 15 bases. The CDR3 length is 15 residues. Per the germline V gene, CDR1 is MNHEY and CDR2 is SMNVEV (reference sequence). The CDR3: CASSSSAVNDSPLHF. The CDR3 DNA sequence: TGTGCCAGCAGTTCCTCCGCGGTAAACGATTCACCCCTCCACTTT.

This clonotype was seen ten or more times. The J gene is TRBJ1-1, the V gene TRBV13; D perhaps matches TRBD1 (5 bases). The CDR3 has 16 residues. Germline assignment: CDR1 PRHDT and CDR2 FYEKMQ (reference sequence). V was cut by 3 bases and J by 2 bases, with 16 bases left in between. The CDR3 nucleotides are TGTGCCAGCAGCTTGGGCCGTTTGGGGGGAAACACTGAAGCTTTCTTT. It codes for CASSLGRLGGNTEAFF.